The sequence of this T cell receptor (beta chain) was determined in a study of graft-versus-host responses after intestinal transplantation. About the study: Each transplant was multivisceral, liver-intestinal, or isolated intestinal. The recipients all started with anti-thymocyte globulin induction and then took tacrolimus and steroids for roughly three years.

Comment on this clone: Its antigen remains unknown.

Libraries were prepared by immunoSEQ multiplex PCR; TCRdb keeps only in-frame clonotypes and omits some of them. Of approximately 94,000 clones listed, roughly 87% are singletons. Study results and limitations: After transplant, early declines in HvG clones were associated with peak levels of circulating GvH clones. Recipient marrow showed GvH clones, some seen first in ileum or blood.

Germline loops: CDR1 MNHNS, CDR2 SASEGT. CDR3 size: 13 residues. V was pared by 0 bases and J by 8 bases, with 4 bases of the junction left unmatched. This rearrangement joins TRBV6-1 to TRBJ2-7; 7 bases are a match to TRBD1. The sample in question was unstimulated CD4+ T cells sorted from spleen or lymph node cells, obtained before transplant. The TCR was taken from a human donor who was the organ donor for an intestinal transplant. The CDR3 nucleotides are TGTGCCAGCAGTGAAGCAGGGGGCTTGAAGCAGTACTTC. Its protein is CASSEAGGLKQYF.